The clone carrying this T cell receptor beta chain was observed many times. Its antigen is as yet unknown. Subjects aged 18 to 65 presented with newly diagnosed hyperthyroidism of less than 2 months' duration. Blood was obtained at the first hyperthyroidism diagnosis, which preceded any ophthalmopathy symptoms. The entry originates in a study of T cells in Graves' hyperthyroidism and ophthalmopathy. Study results and limitations: Ophthalmopathy and stable hyperthyroidism were separated by a 13 V-J model.

There were TCR beta CDR3 regions amplified from RNA transcripts. Initially, a first-round RT-PCR of the TCR CDR3 employed the HTBI primer set. TCRdb used MiXCR to reprocess the multiplex PCR reads, holding one entry per CDR3 protein. This table holds about 770,000 distinct CDR3 sequences, roughly a sixth found once. Unmatched junction bases numbered 10, after V lost 6 bases and J lost 6 bases. Per germline, CDR1 SGHAT and CDR2 FQNNGV. This CDR3 comprises 14 residues. Specimen: blood. The rearrangement uses TRBV11-2 and TRBJ1-1; 7 bases match TRBD1. The TCR originated in a woman aged 45-65 years with Graves' hyperthyroidism that later progressed to Graves' ophthalmopathy. This chain's CDR3 is CASRFPQGRAEAFF. In nucleotides, the CDR3 is TGTGCCAGCAGATTCCCACAGGGGAGGGCTGAAGCTTTCTTT.